The 21 T cell receptor beta chains below were found in one sample sequenced in a study of blood T cells in healthy people across ages (dated by TCRdb to between 2015 and 2016). Library generation was performed with 5' RACE. A second PCR of about 6 to 11 cycles was run with a J-beta primer mix and a sample-barcoded 5' primer. TCRdb reran the public reads through fastp at Q25 and MiXCR, keeping productive beta chains. Here each entry gathers all rows of one CDR3 protein and keeps the most common genes and DNA. For this sample the table gives 1,800,000 or so distinct CDR3 sequences, of which approximately 40% were detected only once. The ten most abundant clones make up around 23% of the sample. Specimen: blood. These receptors all come from a human donor in good health.

The chain has TRBV27 and TRBJ1-5; D gene ambiguous. Trimming removed 7 bases at V and 7 bases at J, with 11 bases between. Germline-derived CDR1 and CDR2 are MNHEY and SMNVEV (reference sequence). The CDR3 has 12 residues. CDR3 sequence reads: CASIIRGQPQHF. CDR3 sequence (DNA): TGTGCCAGCATCATACGGGGACAGCCCCAGCATTTT.

The V and J genes are TRBV27 and TRBJ1-5, with D hard to call. The V gene's germline CDR1 is MNHEY and CDR2 SMNVEV (reference sequence). The V end was cut by 3 bases, the J end by 9 bases, with 12 bases between. The CDR3 length is 13 residues. CDR3 DNA: TGTGCCAGCAGTTTCGGTTTGGACGGGCCCCAGCATTTT. It codes for CASSFGLDGPQHF.

This chain uses TRBV9 with TRBJ2-3; 8 nucleotides line up with TRBD2. CDR1 is SGDLS and CDR2 is YYNGEE in the germline V gene. The CDR3 extends over 13 amino acids. With V trimmed by 3 bases and J by 4 bases, 1 base remained unmatched. DNA for the CDR3: TGTGCCAGCAGCGCGACTAGCGCAGATACGCAGTATTTT. Protein product: CASSATSADTQYF. The variable domain in full, completed from reference TRBV9 and TRBJ2-3, reads DSGVTQTPKHLITATGQRVTLRCSPRSGDLSVYWYQQSLDQGLQFLIQYYNGEERAKGNILERFSAQQFPDLHSELNLSSLELGDSALYFCASSATSADTQYFGPGTRLTVL.

The V gene is TRBV4-3, the J gene TRBJ2-1, with TRBD2 matching 14 bases. Germline V gives CDR1 LGHNA, CDR2 YSLEER. The junction had 5 bases not matched to a gene; V was cut back by 4 bases and J by 0 bases. This CDR3 contains 18 residues. For the CDR3, the DNA is TGCGCCAGCAGCCCGGGACTAGCGGGGGACCACTCCTACAATGAGCAGTTCTTC. This sequence encodes CASSPGLAGDHSYNEQFF.

In this sample, this clonotype turned up a few times. CDR3 protein: CAISEGQGAKQYF. DNA of the CDR3: TGTGCCATCAGTGAAGGACAGGGGGCGAAGCAGTACTTC. The chain couples TRBV10-3 to TRBJ2-7, with TRBD1 matching over 11 bases. The CDR3 is 13 residues long. Looked up from germline, CDR1 is ENHRY and CDR2 is SYGVKD. V was pared by 3 bases and J by 8 bases, with 3 bases of the junction left unmatched.

The CDR3 loop reads CASSYTSGSPLHF. The CDR3 DNA reads TGTGCCAGCAGCTACACATCGGGGTCACCCCTCCACTTT. The chain is built from TRBV7-2 and TRBJ1-6; no firm D call. Trimming shortened V by 4 bases and J by 10 bases, and 11 bases separated the two germline ends. This CDR3 contains 13 residues. Germline CDR1 reads SGHTA; CDR2 reads FQGNSA. The full variable domain, in which reference TRBV7-2 and TRBJ1-6 provide the parts outside the CDR3, is GAGVSQSPSNKVTEKGKDVELRCDPISGHTALYWYRQSLGQGLEFLIYFQGNSAPDKSGLPSDRFSAERTGGSVSTLTIQRTQQEDSAVYLCASSYTSGSPLHFGNGTRLTVT.

This clonotype was recorded a few times. V gene TRBV4-1 combines with J gene TRBJ1-5, with TRBD1 identical over 9 bases. V trimming: 0 bases; J trimming: 3 bases; junction bases outside the gene matches: 6. This CDR3 comprises 17 residues. Germline V lookup: CDR1 MGHRA, CDR2 YSYEKL. CDR3 sequence reads: CASSQEWTGEINQPQHF. The CDR3 DNA is TGCGCCAGCAGCCAAGAATGGACAGGGGAGATCAATCAGCCCCAGCATTTT.

There are a few counts of this clonotype. The V call is TRBV20-1, the J call TRBJ2-5; 12 bases map to TRBD2. Unmatched junction bases numbered 5, after V lost 4 bases and J lost 5 bases. There are 14 residues in the CDR3. Looked up from germline, CDR1 is DFQATT and CDR2 is SNEGSKA (reference sequence). The CDR3 loop is CSATRLAGVETQYF. The DNA for the CDR3 is TGCAGTGCTACAAGACTAGCGGGGGTCGAGACCCAGTACTTC.

The chain employs TRBV6-6 and TRBJ2-1; 11 positions match TRBD2. The CDR3 spans 13 residues. CDR1 and CDR2 (germline): MNHNY, SVGAGI (reference sequence). V gave up 5 bases and J gave up 10 bases; unmatched junction bases: 4. Here the CDR3 DNA reads TGTGCCAGCAGTCAGGGACTAGCGGTCGAGCAGTTCTTC. Its translation: CASSQGLAVEQFF.

A few counts support this clonotype. The chain carries TRBV28 and TRBJ1-6; D gene unclear. V shed 2 bases and J shed 2 bases, with 13 bases lying between them. CDR3 size: 17 residues. The V gene's germline CDR1 is MDHEN and CDR2 SYDVKM. The CDR3 nucleotides are TGTGCCAGCAGTTTAGGTGCGAGGTGGACCTATAATTCACCCCTCCACTTT. Its protein product is CASSLGARWTYNSPLHF.

The rearrangement links TRBV14 to TRBJ2-6, with D possibly TRBD2 on 6 matching bases. Trimming cost V 4 bases and J 8 bases, with 15 bases left between them. The CDR3 length is 15 residues. Germline CDR1 is SGHDN and CDR2 is FVKESK. CDR3 amino acids: CASSPSPGTSNVLTF. In DNA form, the CDR3 reads TGTGCCAGCAGCCCCTCCCCTGGGACTTCCAACGTCCTGACTTTC. The full variable domain, its missing parts supplied by reference TRBV14 and TRBJ2-6, is EAGVTQFPSHSVIEKGQTVTLRCDPISGHDNLYWYRRVMGKEIKFLLHFVKESKQDESGMPNNRFLAERTGGTYSTLKVQPAELEDSGVYFCASSPSPGTSNVLTFGAGSRLTVL.

This chain connects TRBV6-5 to TRBJ2-4, with 7 nucleotides matching TRBD1. Germline CDR1 and CDR2: MNHEY and SVGAGI. The CDR3 totals 13 residues. The ends lost 4 bases at V and 13 bases at J; junction bases unmatched: 10. For the CDR3, the DNA is TGTGCCAGCAGTTGGGGACAGTACAATGAGCAGTACTTC. Its protein product is CASSWGQYNEQYF.

This clonotype was detected only a few times. The chain employs TRBV29-1 and TRBJ2-1, with 8 bases matching TRBD2. Per the germline V gene, CDR1 is SQVTM and CDR2 is ANQGSEA. There are 13 residues in the CDR3. The junction had 10 bases not matched to a gene; V was cut back by 7 bases and J by 8 bases. The CDR3 region is CSERAGAPDEQFF. CDR3 nucleotide sequence: TGCAGCGAACGAGCGGGGGCCCCCGATGAGCAGTTCTTC.

This chain joins TRBV4-2 and TRBJ1-2; D unclear. The CDR3 has 13 amino acids. Germline assignment: CDR1 LGHNA and CDR2 YNFKEQ. V was cut by 10 bases and J by 4 bases, with 16 bases left in between. The CDR3 here is CANQPRRSYGYTF. Here the CDR3 DNA reads TGTGCCAACCAGCCACGACGGAGCTATGGCTACACCTTC.

This clonotype was detected a few times. V is TRBV5-1 and J is TRBJ2-6; D is perhaps TRBD1 or TRBD2 (5 bases each). Trimming stripped 4 bases from V and 0 bases from J, with 8 bases between. The CDR3 is 15 amino acids. Germline V gives CDR1 SGHRS, CDR2 YFSETQ. CDR3 coding DNA: TGCGCCAGCAGCGGGGACGTCTCTGGGGCCAACGTCCTGACTTTC. As protein: CASSGDVSGANVLTF.

Ten or more counts support this clonotype. J is TRBJ2-1 and V is TRBV9; 7 bases agree with TRBD1. CDR3 length: 14 residues. The V segment lost 0 bases and the J segment 9 bases; nucleotides outside the gene matches: 6. CDR1 SGDLS and CDR2 YYNGEE come from the germline V gene. The CDR3 nucleotides are TGTGCCAGCAGCGTAGGGATAGGGGGCGGTGAGCAGTTCTTC. It translates to CASSVGIGGGEQFF.

V is TRBV11-2 and J is TRBJ2-3; perhaps TRBD1 as D (6 bases). The germline gives CDR1 SGHAT, CDR2 FQNNGV. Deletions cut 3 bases from V and 5 bases from J, with 15 bases between. The CDR3 loop spans 15 amino acids. The CDR3 region is CASSFDMGAVDTQYF. In DNA, the CDR3 is TGTGCCAGCAGCTTCGACATGGGGGCCGTAGATACGCAGTATTTT.

This clonotype was seen a handful of times. V and J are TRBV28 and TRBJ2-4, with 8 positions matching TRBD2. The assigned J gene may be wrong: the sequence end matches TRBJ2-7 better. The CDR3 has 16 residues. The germline V gene has CDR1 MDHEN and CDR2 SYDVKM. The CDR3 nucleotides are TGTGCCAGCAGTTTAGGGCTAGCGGGTGTCGCCTACGAGCAGTACTTC. It encodes CASSLGLAGVAYEQYF.

CDR3 DNA: TGTGCCATCAGTGGTCATGGGGCTCGTCAGCCCCAGCATTTT. Translated, it gives CAISGHGARQPQHF. This chain links TRBV10-3 with TRBJ1-5, with TRBD1 as a possible D gene (5 bases). Trimming removed 4 bases at V and 6 bases at J, with 13 bases between. This CDR3 is built from 14 residues. Germline loops: CDR1 ENHRY, CDR2 SYGVKD.

This clonotype was counted between two and nine times. J is TRBJ2-3 and V is TRBV9; D call uncertain. This CDR3 spans 15 amino acids. V shed 1 base and J shed 2 bases, with 11 bases lying between them. The germline V gene encodes CDR1 SGDLS and CDR2 YYNGEE. CDR3 in amino acids: CASSVQSLITDTQYF. The CDR3 coding sequence is TGTGCCAGCAGCGTACAGTCCCTTATCACAGATACGCAGTATTTT.

V usage is TRBV28 and J usage is TRBJ2-7; D may be TRBD1 (5 bases). This CDR3 has 14 amino acids. The germline gives CDR1 MDHEN, CDR2 SYDVKM. V was shortened by 7 bases and J by 2 bases, with 15 bases between the two germline ends. Here the CDR3 DNA reads TGTGCCAGCACGCGGCAGGGTGGCGCCTACGAGCAGTACTTC. Its translation: CASTRQGGAYEQYF.